This T cell receptor beta chain came from a study of Graves' ophthalmopathy and Graves' hyperthyroidism. Enrolled hyperthyroidism patients had a new diagnosis, a duration under 2 months, and an age of 18 to 65. Each diagnosis was determined on the basis of clinical symptoms, serum thyroxine, TRAb, thyroid ultrasound and orbital computed tomography. The PBMC fraction was derived from 10 ml of fresh peripheral blood. RNA served as the template for amplifying TCR beta CDR3 regions. RT-PCR in the first round used HTBI primers; a second-round multiplex PCR followed. Each CDR3 protein gets one entry after TCRdb re-called the multiplex PCR reads with MiXCR. The sample carries 300,000 to 500,000 distinct CDR3 sequences, approximately 15% recorded once. CDR1 is PRHDT, CDR2 FYEKMQ, per germline (reference sequence). The ends were cut back, 3 bases at V and 1 base at J, with 15 bases in the middle. The CDR3 sequence is 16 residues long.

The sequence was collected from a woman younger than 30 with stable Graves' hyperthyroidism. The rearrangement joins TRBV13 to TRBJ1-1; D gene unclear. Specimen: peripheral blood. The CDR3 sequence: CASSFSRTTGNTEAFF. CDR3 DNA: TGTGCCAGCAGCTTCTCTCGGACGACGGGGAACACTGAAGCTTTCTTT.